This T cell receptor beta chain comes out of a study of OX40 agonist ivuxolimab in advanced cancers. Notes on the research overall: Ivuxolimab, which targeted the costimulatory receptor OX40 (CD134), was an agonistic, fully human IgG2 monoclonal antibody. Of the roughly 50 dose-escalation patients, hepatocellular carcinoma was present in about 20, melanoma in approximately 15, renal cell carcinoma in 9 and head and neck cancer in 9. Partial responses occurred in three dose-escalation patients, of whom one had hepatocellular carcinoma and two had cutaneous melanoma. Patients were allowed to have had prior anti-PD-1, anti-PD-L1 or anti-CTLA-4 therapy, and 40% of the dose-escalation patients had been treated with checkpoint inhibitors. A male proportion of around 81% and a mean age of approximately 61 years, ranging from about 23 to 79, were recorded for the dose-escalation cohort. The paper covers the monotherapy dose-escalation part of the phase I ivuxolimab trial, which included N ≈ 50 patients. Intravenous ivuxolimab was administered to patients every 2 weeks at six dose levels: 0.01, 0.1, 0.3, 1.5, 3 and 10 mg/kg. Peripheral TCRbeta sequencing was intended to test whether TCR sequence diversity was altered and clonal T-cell expansion was caused by ivuxolimab. Broad study findings and their caveats: The antigen specificity of the peripheral T cells that underwent clonal expansion was not determined. After ivuxolimab, CD8+ T cells had more expanded clones than CD4+ T cells on average. At doses of 0.1 to 3.0 mg/kg, clonal expansion of both CD4+ and CD8+ blood T cells was observed from baseline to week 6. In the 0.1-3.0 mg/kg groups, partial responders were among the patients with the lowest normalized peripheral clonal expansion, particularly in CD8+ T cells. Low levels of normalized T-cell clonal expansion were also seen in some nonresponding patients.

Reading from cysteine to phenylalanine, the CDR3 counts 13 amino acids. The CDR3 DNA has 39 bases and is translated from base 1. Cut back by 2 bases and 8 bases, the V and J ends lie 7 bases apart. CDR1 and CDR2 are read off the germline V gene as SGHDN and FVKESK. Genomic DNA was extracted from sorted cells for sequencing of the TCRbeta CDR3 region. The immunoSEQ Assay was used to sequence the TCRbeta CDR3 regions. TCRdb re-hosts the immuneACCESS table, in-frame sequences only. Its copies lack some clones; in the studies checked, an unresolved V gene accounts for under half of them, and the cause for the rest is not known. Present in this sample are 80,000 or so clones, just under 90% of which were seen just once. The top ten clones comprise around 2.4% of the sample. The trial excluded patients who had a history of autoimmune disease or were on systemic immunosuppression. In every dose cohort, peripheral blood was drawn for TCR sequencing at baseline, cycle 4 day 1, and cycle 7 day 1. Samples were obtained from an open-label, multicenter, first-in-human phase I dose-escalation trial of ivuxolimab. Adults with locally advanced or metastatic melanoma, renal cell carcinoma, hepatocellular carcinoma or head and neck squamous cell carcinoma were enrolled in the trial. Before TCR sequencing, CD4+ T cells and CD8+ T cells from peripheral blood were sorted into separate populations.

This clone was recorded only once. The target of this receptor is not known. No base quality values were provided; no much bigger clone lies one nucleotide off. This specimen was CD4+ or CD8+ T cells sorted from blood, taken in a trial of the OX40 agonist ivuxolimab. Recombination joined TRBV14 with TRBJ1-6; no D gene can be assigned with confidence. The sequence derives from an adult with an advanced solid tumor such as melanoma, head and neck, liver or kidney cancer. The CDR3 here reads CASSQQTYSPLHF. The DNA is TGTGCCAGCAGCCAACAGACCTATTCACCCCTCCACTTT.